This T cell receptor beta chain was identified in a study of cytomegalovirus exposure and HLA in healthy donors. Study-wide results and limits: Cytomegalovirus association was listed for roughly 160 TCR beta chains. The study carried out a later analysis of TCR beta sequences. It associated roughly 17,000 of them with specific HLA alleles at a false discovery rate of 0.05. A later analysis found that most CMV-associated TCR beta chains appeared HLA-restricted.

To note about this clone: Its antigen is as yet unknown.

All the people who gave samples were healthy bone marrow donors. The PCR contained 60 Vbeta and 13 Jbeta primers. Measured with immunoSEQ multiplex PCR; TCRdb has only the in-frame clones, and not every one. The profile shows approximately 170,000 clones, roughly 79% of them singletons. V was cut by 5 bases and J by 7 bases, with 18 bases left in between. Germline CDR1 reads LNHDA; CDR2 reads SQIVND (reference sequence). This CDR3 contains 16 residues. The gene calls are TRBV19 and TRBJ1-6; possibly TRBD1 for D (6 bases). The sample taken for sequencing was PBMCs. The origin of this receptor is a woman aged 40 to 55 in good health and CMV-seropositive. The CDR3 DNA reads TGTGCCAGTAGTTCCATTACATCCAGGGGCAATTCACCCCTCCACTTT. Translated: CASSSITSRGNSPLHF. The full variable domain, rest sourced from reference TRBV19 and TRBJ1-6, is DGGITQSPKYLFRKEGQNVTLSCEQNLNHDAMYWYRQDPGQGLRLIYYSQIVNDFQKGDIAEGYSVSREKKESFPLTVTSAQKNPTAFYLCASSSITSRGNSPLHFGNGTRLTVT.